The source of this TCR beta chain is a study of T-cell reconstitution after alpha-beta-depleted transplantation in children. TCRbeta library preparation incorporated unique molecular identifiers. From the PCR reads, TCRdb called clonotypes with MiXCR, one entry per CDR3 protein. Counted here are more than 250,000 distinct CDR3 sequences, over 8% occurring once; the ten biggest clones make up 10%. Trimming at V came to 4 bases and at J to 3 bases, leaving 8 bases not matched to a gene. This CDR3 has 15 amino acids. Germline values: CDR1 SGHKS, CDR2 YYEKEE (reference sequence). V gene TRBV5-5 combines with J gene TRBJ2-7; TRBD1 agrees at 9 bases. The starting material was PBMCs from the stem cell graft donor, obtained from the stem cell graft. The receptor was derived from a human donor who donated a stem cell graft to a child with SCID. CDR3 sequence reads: CASSITSGQGYEQYF. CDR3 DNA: TGTGCCAGCAGCATAACCTCGGGACAGGGCTACGAGCAGTACTTC.